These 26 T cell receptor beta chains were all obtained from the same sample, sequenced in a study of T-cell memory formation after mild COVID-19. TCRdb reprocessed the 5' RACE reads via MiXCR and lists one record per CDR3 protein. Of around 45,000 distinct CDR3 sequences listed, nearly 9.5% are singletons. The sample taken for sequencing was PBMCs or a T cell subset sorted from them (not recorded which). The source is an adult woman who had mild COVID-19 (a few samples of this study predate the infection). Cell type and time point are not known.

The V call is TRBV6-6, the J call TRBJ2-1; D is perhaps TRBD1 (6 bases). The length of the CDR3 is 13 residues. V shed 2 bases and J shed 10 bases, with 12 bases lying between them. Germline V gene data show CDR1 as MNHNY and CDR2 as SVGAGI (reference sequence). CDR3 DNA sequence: TGTGCCAGCAGTTACCTAAATGGACAGGAGCAGTTCTTC. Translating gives CASSYLNGQEQFF.

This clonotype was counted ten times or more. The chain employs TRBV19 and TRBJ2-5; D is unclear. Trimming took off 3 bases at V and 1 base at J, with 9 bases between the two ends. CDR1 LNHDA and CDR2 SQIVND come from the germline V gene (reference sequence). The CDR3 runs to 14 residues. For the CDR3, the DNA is TGTGCCAGTAGTATTGATCACAGCCAAGAGACCCAGTACTTC. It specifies CASSIDHSQETQYF.

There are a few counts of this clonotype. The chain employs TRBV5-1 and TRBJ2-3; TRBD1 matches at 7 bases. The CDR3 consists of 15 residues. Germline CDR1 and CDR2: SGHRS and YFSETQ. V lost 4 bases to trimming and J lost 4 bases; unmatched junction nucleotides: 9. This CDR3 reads CASSPGTALADTQYF. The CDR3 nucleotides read TGCGCCAGCAGCCCCGGGACAGCATTAGCAGATACGCAGTATTTT. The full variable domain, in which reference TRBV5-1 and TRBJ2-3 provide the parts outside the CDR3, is KAGVTQTPRYLIKTRGQQVTLSCSPISGHRSVSWYQQTPGQGLQFLFEYFSETQRNKGNFPGRFSGRQFSNSRSEMNVSTLELGDSALYLCASSPGTALADTQYFGPGTRLTVL.

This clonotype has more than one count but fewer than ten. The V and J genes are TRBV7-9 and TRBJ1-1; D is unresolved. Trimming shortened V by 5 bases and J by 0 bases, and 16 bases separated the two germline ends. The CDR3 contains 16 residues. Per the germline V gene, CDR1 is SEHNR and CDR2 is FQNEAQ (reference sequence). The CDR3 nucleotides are TGTGCCAGCAGCCTCCTGGACCGCCGCATGAACACTGAAGCTTTCTTT. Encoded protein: CASSLLDRRMNTEAFF.

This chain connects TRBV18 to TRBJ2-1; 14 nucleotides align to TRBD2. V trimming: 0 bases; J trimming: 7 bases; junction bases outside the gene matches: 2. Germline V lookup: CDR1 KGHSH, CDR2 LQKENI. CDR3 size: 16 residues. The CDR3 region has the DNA TGTGCCAGCTCACCACCGAGGACTAGCGGGAGGAATGAGCAGTTCTTC. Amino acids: CASSPPRTSGRNEQFF.

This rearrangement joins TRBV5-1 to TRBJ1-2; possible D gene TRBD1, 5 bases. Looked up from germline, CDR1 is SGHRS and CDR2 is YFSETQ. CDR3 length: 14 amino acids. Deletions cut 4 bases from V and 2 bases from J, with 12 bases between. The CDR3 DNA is TGCGCCAGCAGCCCCGTTGAGGGGAACTATGGCTACACCTTC. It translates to CASSPVEGNYGYTF.

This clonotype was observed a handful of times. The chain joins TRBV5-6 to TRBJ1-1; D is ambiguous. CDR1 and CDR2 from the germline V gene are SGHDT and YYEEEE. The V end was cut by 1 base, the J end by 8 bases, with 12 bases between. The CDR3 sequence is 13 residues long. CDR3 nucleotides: TGTGCCAGCAGCTTGCTATCCGGACGGGAAGCTTTCTTT. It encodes CASSLLSGREAFF.

In DNA form, the CDR3 reads TGTGCCAGCAGTGATGTAGGGATCACAGATACGCAGTATTTT. It translates to CASSDVGITDTQYF. The genes are TRBV25-1 and TRBJ2-3; D call uncertain. With 3 bases removed from V and 2 bases from J, the gap between germline ends came to 9 bases. Germline V gene lookup returns CDR1 MGHDK and CDR2 SYGVNS. The CDR3 is made up of 14 amino acids. Drawing the rest from reference TRBV25-1 and TRBJ2-3, the complete variable domain is EADIYQTPRYLVIGTGKKITLECSQTMGHDKMYWYQQDPGMELHLIHYSYGVNSTEKGDLSSESTVSRIRTEHFPLTLESARPSHTSQYLCASSDVGITDTQYFGPGTRLTVL.

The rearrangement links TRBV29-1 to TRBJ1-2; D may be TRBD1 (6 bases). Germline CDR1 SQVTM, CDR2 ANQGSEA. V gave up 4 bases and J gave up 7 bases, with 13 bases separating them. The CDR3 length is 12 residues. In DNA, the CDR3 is TGCAGCGTTGCACCAGGGGAGTTTGGCTACACCTTC. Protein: CSVAPGEFGYTF.

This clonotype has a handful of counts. CDR3 DNA: TGTGCCAGCAGTTTCCTAGCGGCGAATGAGCAGTTCTTC. Translation: CASSFLAANEQFF. The gene calls are TRBV6-6 and TRBJ2-1; 7 nucleotides line up with TRBD2. This CDR3 comprises 13 residues. Germline V lookup: CDR1 MNHNY, CDR2 SVGAGI (reference sequence). Trimming cost V 4 bases and J 7 bases; bases outside gene matches: 4.

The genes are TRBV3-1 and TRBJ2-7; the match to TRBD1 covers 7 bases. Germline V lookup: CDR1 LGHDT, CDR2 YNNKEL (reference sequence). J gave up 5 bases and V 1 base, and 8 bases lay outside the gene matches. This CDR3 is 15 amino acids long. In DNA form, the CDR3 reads TGTGCCAGCAGCCAAGGAATCCGCACAGGGGACGAGCAGTACTTC. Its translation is CASSQGIRTGDEQYF.

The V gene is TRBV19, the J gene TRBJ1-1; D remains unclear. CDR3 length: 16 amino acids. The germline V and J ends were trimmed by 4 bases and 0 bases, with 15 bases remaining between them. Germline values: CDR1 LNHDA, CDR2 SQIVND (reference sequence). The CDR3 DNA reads TGTGCCAGTAGTAGGGAGAGGGTTGAGTTGAACACTGAAGCTTTCTTT. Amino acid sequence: CASSRERVELNTEAFF.

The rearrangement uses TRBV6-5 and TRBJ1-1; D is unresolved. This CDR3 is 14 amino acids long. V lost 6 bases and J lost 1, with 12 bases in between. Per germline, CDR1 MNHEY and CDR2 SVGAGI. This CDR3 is CASSRAGRNTEAFF. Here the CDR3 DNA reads TGTGCCAGCAGCCGAGCAGGTCGGAACACTGAAGCTTTCTTT.

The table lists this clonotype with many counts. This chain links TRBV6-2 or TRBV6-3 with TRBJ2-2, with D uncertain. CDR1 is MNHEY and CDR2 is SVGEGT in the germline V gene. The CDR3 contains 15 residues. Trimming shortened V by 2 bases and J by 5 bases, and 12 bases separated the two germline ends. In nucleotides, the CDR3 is TGTGCCAGCAGTTACCCCTACTTACCAACCGGGGAGCTGTTTTTT. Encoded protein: CASSYPYLPTGELFF.

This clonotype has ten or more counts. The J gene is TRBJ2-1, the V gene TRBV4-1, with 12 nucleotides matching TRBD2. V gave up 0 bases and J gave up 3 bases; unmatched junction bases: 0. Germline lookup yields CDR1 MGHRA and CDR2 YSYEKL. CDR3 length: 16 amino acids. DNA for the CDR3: TGCGCCAGCAGCCAAGAACTAGCGGGGGGCTACAATGAGCAGTTCTTC. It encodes CASSQELAGGYNEQFF.

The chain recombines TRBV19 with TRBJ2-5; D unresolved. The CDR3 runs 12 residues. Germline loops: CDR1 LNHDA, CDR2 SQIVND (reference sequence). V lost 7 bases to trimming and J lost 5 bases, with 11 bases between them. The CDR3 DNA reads TGTGCCAGTACCCTTCGGAAGGAGACCCAGTACTTC. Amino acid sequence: CASTLRKETQYF.

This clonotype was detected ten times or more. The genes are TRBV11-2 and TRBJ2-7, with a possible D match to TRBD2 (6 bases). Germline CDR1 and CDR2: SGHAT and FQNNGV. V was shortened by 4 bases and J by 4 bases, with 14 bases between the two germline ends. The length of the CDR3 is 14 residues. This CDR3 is CASSSDYGGYEQYF. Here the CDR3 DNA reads TGTGCCAGCAGCTCGGACTATGGGGGTTACGAGCAGTACTTC.

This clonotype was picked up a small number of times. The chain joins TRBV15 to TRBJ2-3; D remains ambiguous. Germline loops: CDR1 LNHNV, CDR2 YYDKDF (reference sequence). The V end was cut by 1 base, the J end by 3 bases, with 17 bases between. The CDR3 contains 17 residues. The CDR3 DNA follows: TGTGCCACCAGCAGAGTGGGGTTATTAGATCTTACAGATACGCAGTATTTT. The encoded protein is CATSRVGLLDLTDTQYF.

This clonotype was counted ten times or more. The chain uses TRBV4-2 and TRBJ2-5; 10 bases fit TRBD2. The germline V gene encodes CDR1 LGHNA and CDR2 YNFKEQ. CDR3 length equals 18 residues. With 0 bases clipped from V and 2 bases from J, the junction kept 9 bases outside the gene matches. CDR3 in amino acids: CASSQESPSGGWQETQYF. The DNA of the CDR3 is TGTGCCAGCAGCCAAGAAAGTCCTAGCGGGGGATGGCAAGAGACCCAGTACTTC.

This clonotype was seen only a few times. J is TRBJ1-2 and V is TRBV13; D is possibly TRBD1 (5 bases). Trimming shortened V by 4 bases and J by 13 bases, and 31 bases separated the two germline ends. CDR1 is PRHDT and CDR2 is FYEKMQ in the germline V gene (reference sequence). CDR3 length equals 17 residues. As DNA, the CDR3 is TGTGCCAGCAGCTACCAACGACGGGAAGGAGGGGACCTGTGCTGCACCTTC. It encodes CASSYQRREGGDLCCTF.

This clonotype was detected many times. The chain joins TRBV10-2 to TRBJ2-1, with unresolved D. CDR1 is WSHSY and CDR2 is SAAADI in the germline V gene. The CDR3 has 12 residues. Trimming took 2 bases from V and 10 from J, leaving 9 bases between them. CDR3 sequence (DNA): TGCGCCAGCAGTGAGACGGCTTCCGAGCAGTTCTTC. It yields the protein CASSETASEQFF.

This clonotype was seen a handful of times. Written as DNA, the CDR3 is TGCAGCTCGAGGGCGGGGATGAACACTGAAGCTTTCTTT. Residues: CSSRAGMNTEAFF. The rearrangement uses TRBV29-1 and TRBJ1-1, with D unresolved. This CDR3 contains 13 residues. Germline CDR1 is SQVTM and CDR2 is ANQGSEA. V was cut by 8 bases and J by 0 bases, with 13 bases left in between. Looking up the rest from reference TRBV29-1 and TRBJ1-1 gives the full variable domain: SAVISQKPSRDICQRGTSLTIQCQVDSQVTMMFWYRQQPGQSLTLIATANQGSEATYESGFVIDKFPISRPNLTFSTLTVSNMSPEDSSIYLCSSRAGMNTEAFFGQGTRLTVV.

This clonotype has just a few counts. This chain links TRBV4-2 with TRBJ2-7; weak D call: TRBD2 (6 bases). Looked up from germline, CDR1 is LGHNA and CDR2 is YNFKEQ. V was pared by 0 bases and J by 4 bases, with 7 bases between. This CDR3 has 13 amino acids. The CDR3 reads CASSQDRGYEQYF. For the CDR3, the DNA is TGTGCCAGCAGCCAAGACCGGGGGTACGAGCAGTACTTC.

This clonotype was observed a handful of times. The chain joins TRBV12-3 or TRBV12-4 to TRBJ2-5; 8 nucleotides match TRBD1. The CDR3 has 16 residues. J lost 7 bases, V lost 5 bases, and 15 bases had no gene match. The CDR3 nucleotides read TGTGCCAGCAGTATCGCCAGGGCAGGGGGCGGGTGGACCCAGTACTTC. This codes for CASSIARAGGGWTQYF.

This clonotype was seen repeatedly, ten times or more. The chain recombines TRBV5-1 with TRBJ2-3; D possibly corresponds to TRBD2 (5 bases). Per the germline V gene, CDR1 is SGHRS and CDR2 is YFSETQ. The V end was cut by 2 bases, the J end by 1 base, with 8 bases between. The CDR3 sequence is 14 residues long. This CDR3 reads CASSLAARTDTQYF. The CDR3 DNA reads TGCGCCAGCAGCTTAGCGGCCCGCACAGATACGCAGTATTTT.

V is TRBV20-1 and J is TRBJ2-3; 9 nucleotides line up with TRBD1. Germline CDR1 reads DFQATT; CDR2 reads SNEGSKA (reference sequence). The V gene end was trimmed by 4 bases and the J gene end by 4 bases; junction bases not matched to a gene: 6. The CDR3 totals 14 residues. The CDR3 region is CSAKGQGEADTQYF. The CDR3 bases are TGCAGTGCTAAGGGACAGGGAGAAGCAGATACGCAGTATTTT.